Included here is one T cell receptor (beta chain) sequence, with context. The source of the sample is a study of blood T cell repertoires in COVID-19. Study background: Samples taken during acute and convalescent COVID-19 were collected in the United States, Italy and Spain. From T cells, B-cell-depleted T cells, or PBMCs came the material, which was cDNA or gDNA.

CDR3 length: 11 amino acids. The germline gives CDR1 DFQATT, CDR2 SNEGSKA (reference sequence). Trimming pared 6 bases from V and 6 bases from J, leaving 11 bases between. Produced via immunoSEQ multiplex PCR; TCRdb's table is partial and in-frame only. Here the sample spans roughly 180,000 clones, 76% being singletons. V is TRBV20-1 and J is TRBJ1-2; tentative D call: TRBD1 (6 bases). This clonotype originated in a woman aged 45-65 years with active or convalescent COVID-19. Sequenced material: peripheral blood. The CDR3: CSAYRVDGYTF. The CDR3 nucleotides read TGCAGTGCCTACAGGGTTGATGGCTACACCTTC.